The clone carrying this T cell receptor beta chain appeared a few times. This record comes from a study of blood T cells in healthy people across ages. The germline gives CDR1 DFQATT, CDR2 SNEGSKA (reference sequence). The ends were cut back, 2 bases at V and 6 bases at J, with 16 bases in the middle. The CDR3 covers 15 residues. The use of a sample-barcoded 5' primer and a J-beta primer mix characterized a second PCR of 7 to 11 cycles. TCRdb redid the calling of the 5' RACE reads with MiXCR, one entry per CDR3 protein. The sample contains some 1.5 million distinct CDR3 sequences, 28% of which appear only once.

The sequencing sample was made of blood. This sequence joins TRBV20-1 and TRBJ2-2, with D maybe TRBD2 (6 bases). The TCR comes from a woman under 40 in good health. CDR3 DNA: TGCAGTGCTAGAACTGGCGGGGTACTAGCCGGGGAGCTGTTTTTT. Its protein product is CSARTGGVLAGELFF.